These 7 T cell receptor beta chains came from one sample sequenced in a study of regulatory T cells in long-lasting Graves disease. Arm-PCR with iRepertoire HTBI primers amplified the CDR3 regions for these TCR beta libraries. TCRdb re-called the multiplex PCR reads with MiXCR, one entry per CDR3 protein. The data contain 550,000 or so distinct CDR3 sequences, about 12% of them seen just once; the ten biggest clones take up around 10%. Described time point: newly diagnosed GD, antithyroid drugs for less than 3 months. Scientists built the TCR library using RNA that was extracted from PBMCs. This sample also appeared in a second study, on T cells in Graves' hyperthyroidism and ophthalmopathy.

The sample here was peripheral blood mononuclear cells (PBMCs), taken at new diagnosis, from a patient treated with antithyroid drugs. These TCRs come from a woman aged 30 to 39 with Graves disease.

This clonotype was recorded a few times. The chain employs TRBV24-1 and TRBJ2-7; D perhaps matches TRBD1 (6 bases). V was trimmed by 4 bases and J by 5 bases, leaving 20 bases between them. Germline V gives CDR1 KGHDR, CDR2 SFDVKD. The CDR3 spans 16 residues. For the CDR3, the DNA is TGTGCCACCAGTGACAACGAAGGTGGCAGGACAGACGAGCAGTACTTC. Protein sequence: CATSDNEGGRTDEQYF.

This clonotype was detected ten times or more. This rearrangement joins TRBV18 to TRBJ1-2; 7 bases are shared with TRBD1. This CDR3 region has 15 residues. The V gene's germline CDR1 is KGHSH and CDR2 LQKENI. V trimming: 4 bases; J trimming: 3 bases; junction bases outside the gene matches: 8. CDR3 bases: TGTGCCAGCTCACTTACCGGGACAGCCGACTATGGCTACACCTTC. Amino acid sequence: CASSLTGTADYGYTF.

This clonotype was recorded at least ten times. The chain carries TRBV12-3 or TRBV12-4 and TRBJ2-1; D gene uncertain. Trimming took 3 bases from V and 6 from J, leaving 12 bases between them. The CDR3 loop spans 14 amino acids. CDR3 loop: CASSFVLGINEQFF. The CDR3 region has the DNA TGTGCCAGCAGTTTTGTATTGGGGATCAATGAGCAGTTCTTC.

This clonotype was counted ten times or more. This chain connects TRBV27 to TRBJ1-5; 7 bases map to TRBD1. The CDR3 sequence is 14 residues long. The germline gives CDR1 MNHEY, CDR2 SMNVEV (reference sequence). The trim removed 6 bases at V and 4 bases at J, leaving 6 bases unmatched. The CDR3 loop reads CASSPTGPNQPQHF. The CDR3 DNA follows: TGTGCCAGCAGCCCGACAGGGCCGAATCAGCCCCAGCATTTT.

This clonotype was recorded many times. This rearrangement joins TRBV28 to TRBJ2-7, with TRBD2 matching 10 bases. Trimming cost V 3 bases and J 2 bases; bases outside gene matches: 4. Germline-derived CDR1 and CDR2 are MDHEN and SYDVKM. The CDR3 runs to 15 residues. The DNA of the CDR3 is TGTGCCAGCAGTTTTGCTAGCGGGGGTGCCTACGAGCAGTACTTC. The encoded protein is CASSFASGGAYEQYF.

The rearrangement links TRBV4-3 to TRBJ2-2; D remains unclear. From germline, CDR1 is LGHNA and CDR2 YSLEER. CDR3 length: 14 residues. V was trimmed by 4 bases and J by 4 bases, leaving 10 bases between them. The CDR3 region is CASSPRWVTGELFF. CDR3 bases: TGCGCCAGCAGCCCCCGATGGGTCACCGGGGAGCTGTTTTTT.

This clonotype was detected many times. V and J are TRBV6-1 and TRBJ1-4, with D perhaps matching TRBD1 (6 bases). Trimming cost V 1 base and J 8 bases, with 11 bases left between them. The CDR3 sequence is 14 residues long. Germline values: CDR1 MNHNS, CDR2 SASEGT. CDR3 nucleotides: TGTGCCAGCAGTGAAGTGGGGGCGGTAGAAAAACTGTTTTTT. Amino acid sequence: CASSEVGAVEKLFF.